The rows below give T cell receptor beta chains drawn from one sample of a study of beta chain features in type 1 diabetes. TCRdb keeps only in-frame clones here, not all; method: immunoSEQ multiplex PCR. The data show more than 300,000 clones, approximately 10% seen once. Sequencing was carried out using central memory CD4+ T cells from blood. The receptors originated from a young man with type 1 diabetes. CDR3s include the opening cysteine and the closing phenylalanine or tryptophan. D genes are given only for firm matches. The size entry is marked missing in some rows and otherwise reads once, few, many or a size class.

NA,TRBJ2-3,NA,TRBV5-1,TGCGCCAGCAGCTTGGCCCGTGACAAGACAGATACGCAGTATTTT,CASSLARDKTDTQYF
TRBD2,TRBJ2-1,NA,TRBV6-6,TGTGCCAGCAGTCCCGGGGGACTAGGCTCCTACAATGAGCAGTTCTTC,CASSPGGLGSYNEQFF
TRBD1,TRBJ1-2,NA,TRBV30,TGTGCCTGGAGACGGGACAGATCCTTTAACTATGGCTACACCTTC,CAWRRDRSFNYGYTF
NA,TRBJ2-5,NA,TRBV18,TGTGCCAGCTCACCTCTGGGACAAATGAACCAAGAGACCCAGTACTTC,CASSPLGQMNQETQYF
TRBD2,TRBJ2-7,NA,TRBV7-8,TGTGCCAGCAGCAGGGGGACTAGCGGGGACATTAGCGAGCAGTACTTC,CASSRGTSGDISEQYF
TRBD1,TRBJ1-1,NA,TRBV2,TGTGCCAGCAGTTGGACAGGGAACACTGAAGCTTTCTTT,CASSWTGNTEAFF
TRBD1,TRBJ1-1,NA,TRBV6-5,TGTGCCAGCAGAGCCGGACAGGGCTACACTGAAGCTTTCTTT,CASRAGQGYTEAFF
NA,TRBJ2-7,few,TRBV29-1,TGCAGCGTTAGCCAGGGGTACGAGCAGTACTTC,CSVSQGYEQYF
TRBD1,TRBJ2-7,NA,TRBV11-2,TGTGCCAGCAGTAGGGACAGGGGCTACTACGAGCAGTACTTC,CASSRDRGYYEQYF
TRBD1,TRBJ2-3,many,TRBV12-5,TGTGCTAGTGGTTCAGATCCGGGACAGCCCCGTTTT,CASGSDPGQPRF
NA,TRBJ1-1,NA,TRBV4-3,TGCGCCAGCAGCCAAGGGGTGGGGGACACTGAAGCTTTCTTT,CASSQGVGDTEAFF